The rows below give T cell receptor beta chains drawn from one sample of a study of blood T cell repertoires in COVID-19. Clones were sequenced by immunoSEQ multiplex PCR, and TCRdb holds only the in-frame ones, with some missing. Among over 110,000 clones listed, over 75% were seen once. What was sequenced was PBMCs or T cells enriched from blood (not recorded which). All receptors derive from a man between 50 and 59 years old in a cohort exposed to, infected with or recovered from COVID-19 (not recorded which). The CDR3 runs from the conserved cysteine through the conserved F or W. Fields, in order: clone size, V gene, D gene, J gene, CDR3 protein, CDR3 DNA. A D gene is named only where the DNA matches it firmly. Clone size is shown for a subset of rows, as once, few, many or a class of expanded clone.

clone size: -; V gene: TRBV9; D gene: -; J gene: TRBJ2-1; CDR3 protein: CASSEEAYNEQFF; CDR3 DNA: TGTGCCAGCAGCGAGGAGGCCTACAATGAGCAGTTCTTC
clone size: -; V gene: TRBV29-1; D gene: -; J gene: TRBJ1-2; CDR3 protein: CSVLRGGYYGYTF; CDR3 DNA: TGCAGCGTCTTACGGGGAGGCTACTATGGCTACACCTTC
clone size: -; V gene: TRBV28; D gene: -; J gene: TRBJ1-2; CDR3 protein: CASRPPIGAKGGYTF; CDR3 DNA: TGTGCCAGCAGGCCCCCAATAGGGGCGAAGGGTGGCTACACCTTC
clone size: few; V gene: TRBV15; D gene: -; J gene: TRBJ1-4; CDR3 protein: CATSSLTRGGEKLFF; CDR3 DNA: TGTGCCACCAGCAGCCTAACGCGTGGCGGTGAAAAACTGTTTTTT
clone size: -; V gene: TRBV7-2; D gene: -; J gene: TRBJ1-3; CDR3 protein: CASSRSGSNGNTIYF; CDR3 DNA: TGTGCCAGCAGCCGGAGCGGGTCGAACGGAAACACCATATATTTT
clone size: few; V gene: TRBV5-4; D gene: TRBD1; J gene: TRBJ2-3; CDR3 protein: CASSVQGADTQYF; CDR3 DNA: TGTGCCAGCAGCGTACAGGGGGCAGATACGCAGTATTTT
clone size: -; V gene: TRBV5-5; D gene: TRBD1; J gene: TRBJ1-6; CDR3 protein: CASSLTGGSSYNSPLHF; CDR3 DNA: TGTGCCAGCAGTTTGACAGGGGGGAGCTCCTATAATTCACCCCTCCACTTT
clone size: few; V gene: TRBV28; D gene: TRBD1; J gene: TRBJ2-7; CDR3 protein: CASSSPPGQGISYEQYF; CDR3 DNA: TGTGCCAGCAGTTCACCACCGGGACAGGGAATCTCCTACGAGCAGTACTTC
clone size: -; V gene: TRBV18; D gene: -; J gene: TRBJ1-1; CDR3 protein: CASSTTAGMNTEAFF; CDR3 DNA: TGTGCCAGCTCAACCACGGCAGGCATGAACACTGAAGCTTTCTTT
clone size: -; V gene: TRBV14; D gene: -; J gene: TRBJ1-6; CDR3 protein: CASSPRGGSYNSPLHF; CDR3 DNA: TGTGCCAGCAGCCCTAGGGGAGGCTCCTATAATTCACCCCTCCACTTT
clone size: -; V gene: TRBV7-9; D gene: -; J gene: TRBJ2-7; CDR3 protein: CASSFKDFSEQYF; CDR3 DNA: TGTGCCAGCAGCTTTAAGGACTTCTCCGAGCAGTACTTC
clone size: -; V gene: TRBV9; D gene: -; J gene: TRBJ1-1; CDR3 protein: CASSSLGATEAFF; CDR3 DNA: TGTGCCAGCAGCTCCTTGGGGGCCACTGAAGCTTTCTTT
clone size: few; V gene: TRBV7-9; D gene: -; J gene: TRBJ1-1; CDR3 protein: CASSPRGANTEAFF; CDR3 DNA: TGTGCCAGCAGCCCGCGGGGGGCGAACACTGAAGCTTTCTTT
clone size: -; V gene: TRBV28; D gene: -; J gene: TRBJ1-6; CDR3 protein: CASSRPPGHSYNSPLHF; CDR3 DNA: TGTGCCAGCAGTCGCCCCCCAGGTCACTCCTATAATTCACCCCTCCACTTT
clone size: -; V gene: TRBV30; D gene: -; J gene: TRBJ2-3; CDR3 protein: CAWSVLGSSTDTQYF; CDR3 DNA: TGTGCCTGGAGTGTACTAGGATCTAGCACAGATACGCAGTATTTT
clone size: -; V gene: TRBV28; D gene: -; J gene: TRBJ2-1; CDR3 protein: CASSSMLTSYNEQFF; CDR3 DNA: TGTGCCAGCAGTTCGATGCTGACATCCTACAATGAGCAGTTCTTC
clone size: -; V gene: TRBV5-1; D gene: TRBD2; J gene: TRBJ2-7; CDR3 protein: CASSHEGLAGDSSYEQYF; CDR3 DNA: TGCGCCAGCAGCCATGAAGGACTAGCGGGAGACTCCTCCTACGAGCAGTACTTC
clone size: -; V gene: TRBV18; D gene: TRBD1; J gene: TRBJ2-5; CDR3 protein: CASSLLGQGAMGQETQYF; CDR3 DNA: TGTGCCAGCTCCCTCCTCGGACAGGGGGCGATGGGCCAAGAGACCCAGTACTTC
clone size: -; V gene: TRBV9; D gene: TRBD2; J gene: TRBJ2-3; CDR3 protein: CASSWTSGSTDTQYF; CDR3 DNA: TGTGCCAGCAGTTGGACTAGCGGGAGCACAGATACGCAGTATTTT
clone size: -; V gene: TRBV5-1; D gene: TRBD2; J gene: TRBJ2-3; CDR3 protein: CASRSLAGGTDTQYF; CDR3 DNA: TGCGCCAGCAGATCACTAGCGGGAGGTACAGATACGCAGTATTTT
clone size: few; V gene: TRBV7-2; D gene: -; J gene: TRBJ1-1; CDR3 protein: CASSLDRVATEAFF; CDR3 DNA: TGTGCCAGCAGCTTAGATCGGGTGGCGACTGAAGCTTTCTTT
clone size: -; V gene: TRBV9; D gene: -; J gene: TRBJ1-3; CDR3 protein: CASSPWDTLFGNTIYF; CDR3 DNA: TGTGCCAGCAGCCCGTGGGACACCCTTTTCGGAAACACCATATATTTT
clone size: -; V gene: TRBV5-3; D gene: TRBD2; J gene: TRBJ2-5; CDR3 protein: CARSLGLAGVETQYF; CDR3 DNA: TGTGCCAGAAGCTTGGGACTAGCGGGAGTAGAGACCCAGTACTTC
clone size: -; V gene: TRBV28; D gene: -; J gene: TRBJ1-2; CDR3 protein: CASSTRTGYGYTF; CDR3 DNA: TGTGCCAGCAGCACTCGGACGGGATATGGCTACACCTTC
clone size: -; V gene: TRBV6-2/TRBV6-3; D gene: -; J gene: TRBJ2-1; CDR3 protein: CASSYSRGGVLDEQFF; CDR3 DNA: TGTGCCAGCAGTTACTCTAGGGGGGGAGTTTTGGATGAGCAGTTCTTC